The 20 T cell receptor beta chains below come from one sample, sequenced in a study of cytomegalovirus exposure and HLA in healthy donors. It was with 60 Vbeta and 13 Jbeta primers that the PCR ran. The table came from immunoSEQ multiplex PCR; TCRdb's copy has only in-frame clones and leaves some out. In the table there are around 200,000 clones, around three quarters of which are singletons. The sequenced sample was PBMCs. Source of these receptors: a middle-aged man in good health and CMV-seronegative.

V and J are TRBV9 and TRBJ2-1; D remains ambiguous. The CDR3 sequence is 12 residues long. V was pared by 3 bases and J by 9 bases, with 10 bases between. Germline assignment: CDR1 SGDLS and CDR2 YYNGEE. The CDR3 DNA reads as TGTGCCAGCAGCGCTTATTTCTTTGAGCAGTTCTTC. This encodes CASSAYFFEQFF.

On this clone itself: Other DNA sequences in the same sample also yield this CDR3. The CDR3 nucleotides read TGCGCCAGCAGCTTGGGTGGGGGGTCCTACAATGAGCAGTTCTTC. Protein sequence: CASSLGGGSYNEQFF. This chain joins TRBV5-1 and TRBJ2-1, with D possibly being TRBD2 (6 bases). The CDR3 runs to 15 residues. V was pared by 0 bases and J by 1 base, with 8 bases between. Germline values: CDR1 SGHRS, CDR2 YFSETQ. The full variable domain, completed using reference TRBV5-1 and TRBJ2-1, is KAGVTQTPRYLIKTRGQQVTLSCSPISGHRSVSWYQQTPGQGLQFLFEYFSETQRNKGNFPGRFSGRQFSNSRSEMNVSTLELGDSALYLCASSLGGGSYNEQFFGPGTRLTVL.

The chain is built from TRBV7-9 and TRBJ2-1, with 10 positions matching TRBD1. The CDR3 has 13 residues. CDR1 and CDR2 (germline): SEHNR, FQNEAQ (reference sequence). V dropped 5 bases and J dropped 7; count of bases not matched to a gene: 2. This chain's CDR3 is CASSPGQGNEQFF. Written as DNA, the CDR3 is TGTGCCAGCAGCCCGGGACAGGGGAATGAGCAGTTCTTC.

As for this clone: Other DNA sequences in this sample translate to the same CDR3. The chain recombines TRBV5-1 with TRBJ2-1; D is ambiguous. Trimming removed 0 bases from V and 0 bases from J, with 7 bases in between. The CDR3 consists of 15 residues. Germline V gives CDR1 SGHRS, CDR2 YFSETQ. The CDR3: CASSLAGSSYNEQFF. CDR3 DNA: TGCGCCAGCAGCTTGGCCGGTAGCTCCTACAATGAGCAGTTCTTC.

The V and J genes are TRBV5-5 and TRBJ1-5, with 8 bases matching TRBD1. V lost 4 bases, J lost 7 bases, and 10 bases stayed unmatched. Germline-derived CDR1 and CDR2 are SGHKS and YYEKEE (reference sequence). This CDR3 contains 15 residues. The CDR3 loop is CASSPSGGNGQPQHF. The DNA for the CDR3 is TGTGCCAGCAGCCCGTCAGGGGGCAATGGGCAGCCCCAGCATTTT.

This clone was counted a few times. The rearrangement joins TRBV5-4 to TRBJ2-1, with 10 bases aligning to TRBD2. The CDR3 is 16 amino acids. Germline V gives CDR1 SGHNT, CDR2 YYREEE (reference sequence). V lost 0 bases and J lost 8; bases outside the gene matches: 8. CDR3 protein: CASSLGLAGVKDEQFF. CDR3 nucleotides: TGTGCCAGCAGCTTGGGGCTAGCGGGAGTGAAGGATGAGCAGTTCTTC.

This clone turned up a few times. The chain joins TRBV4-1 to TRBJ1-5, with TRBD1 matching over 7 bases. The V and J ends lost 4 bases and 0 bases, in that order; junction bases with no gene match: 6. The V gene's germline CDR1 is MGHRA and CDR2 YSYEKL. The CDR3 length is 16 residues. The CDR3 sequence: CASSPRQGDSNQPQHF. DNA for the CDR3: TGCGCCAGCAGCCCACGCCAGGGGGATAGCAATCAGCCCCAGCATTTT.

This clone was detected only a few times. The J gene is TRBJ2-5, the V gene TRBV5-1, with D tentatively TRBD1 (5 bases). The CDR3 has 14 residues. V lost 3 bases and J lost 1, with 10 bases in between. The germline V gene has CDR1 SGHRS and CDR2 YFSETQ. The DNA for the CDR3 is TGCGCCAGCAGCTCAGGACAAGTCCAAGAGACCCAGTACTTC. It encodes CASSSGQVQETQYF.

The gene calls are TRBV30 and TRBJ2-3; D perhaps matches TRBD2 (5 bases). V was shortened by 2 bases and J by 6 bases, with 15 bases between the two germline ends. CDR1 GTSNPN and CDR2 SVGIG come from the germline V gene (reference sequence). The CDR3 runs 14 residues. CDR3 in amino acids: CAWSRETHEDTQYF. CDR3 sequence (DNA): TGTGCCTGGAGTAGGGAGACCCACGAGGATACGCAGTATTTT. Full variable domain (rest looked up from reference TRBV30 and TRBJ2-3): SQTIHQWPATLVQPVGSPLSLECTVEGTSNPNLYWYRQAAGRGLQLLFYSVGIGQISSEVPQNLSASRPQDRQFILSSKKLLLSDSGFYLCAWSRETHEDTQYFGPGTRLTVL.

The chain links TRBV20-1 to TRBJ2-7; perhaps TRBD1 as D (6 bases). This CDR3 has 11 amino acids. With 7 bases removed from V and 6 bases from J, the gap between germline ends came to 13 bases. Germline values: CDR1 DFQATT, CDR2 SNEGSKA (reference sequence). For the CDR3, the DNA is TGCAGTGTAATACAGGGAACCGAGCAGTACTTC. Protein product: CSVIQGTEQYF.

The CDR3 reads CASSLKRGGAANYGYTF. CDR3 nucleotides: TGTGCCAGCAGCCTTAAGCGGGGGGGGGCGGCTAACTATGGCTACACCTTC. The chain joins TRBV11-2 to TRBJ1-2; possible D gene TRBD1, 6 bases. V was clipped by 5 bases and J by 0 bases, with 19 bases between them. In germline, CDR1 is SGHAT, CDR2 FQNNGV. The CDR3 consists of 17 residues.

V is TRBV5-1 and J is TRBJ2-3, with TRBD1 matching over 7 bases. Germline values: CDR1 SGHRS, CDR2 YFSETQ. V was clipped by 3 bases and J by 0 bases; unmatched bases: 4. This CDR3 contains 15 residues. The CDR3 sequence: CASSSTGVSTDTQYF. The CDR3 DNA is TGCGCCAGCAGCTCTACAGGGGTCAGCACAGATACGCAGTATTTT.

The chain couples TRBV5-4 to TRBJ2-7; D may be TRBD1 (7 bases). This CDR3 is built from 14 residues. Germline V CDR1 and CDR2: SGHNT, YYREEE (reference sequence). V lost 5 bases, J lost 6 bases, and 18 bases lay in between. CDR3 amino acids: CASRAGQGGSEQYF. The CDR3 DNA reads TGTGCCAGCAGGGCGGGTCAGGGGGGTAGCGAGCAGTACTTC.

This chain uses TRBV7-2 with TRBJ2-1, with 14 positions matching TRBD2. The CDR3 extends over 16 amino acids. Looked up from germline, CDR1 is SGHTA and CDR2 is FQGNSA. V shed 2 bases and J 9 bases; nucleotides not matched to a gene: 6. Written as DNA, the CDR3 is TGTGCCAGCAGCTTACGCGGGACTAGCGGGGGTGGTGAGCAGTTCTTC. Translating gives CASSLRGTSGGGEQFF.

This chain connects TRBV25-1 to TRBJ1-2; 9 nucleotides agree with TRBD1. Germline V gene sequence: CDR1 MGHDK, CDR2 SYGVNS. This CDR3 comprises 14 residues. J lost 4 bases, V lost 6 bases, and 6 bases had no gene match. CDR3 nucleotide sequence: TGTGCCAGCAGGGGAGCGACAGGGGGCTATGGCTACACCTTC. This codes for CASRGATGGYGYTF.

This chain joins TRBV27 and TRBJ2-1; D unclear. Germline values: CDR1 MNHEY, CDR2 SMNVEV (reference sequence). This CDR3 is built from 15 residues. V shed 3 bases and J shed 0 bases, with 9 bases lying between them. CDR3 in amino acids: CASSFDTPSYNEQFF. CDR3 nucleotides: TGTGCCAGCAGTTTTGACACCCCCTCCTACAATGAGCAGTTCTTC.

This chain's CDR3 is CASSLIGADGYTF. The CDR3 nucleotides are TGTGCCAGCAGTTTAATAGGGGCCGATGGCTACACCTTC. The chain couples TRBV28 to TRBJ1-2, with D tentatively TRBD1 (5 bases). This CDR3 spans 13 amino acids. Trimming stripped 2 bases from V and 6 bases from J, with 10 bases between. Per the germline V gene, CDR1 is MDHEN and CDR2 is SYDVKM.

The chain has TRBV7-3 and TRBJ2-1; 11 bases fit TRBD2. Trimming at V came to 5 bases and at J to 8 bases, leaving 5 bases not matched to a gene. The germline gives CDR1 SGHTA, CDR2 FQGTGA. This CDR3 region has 14 residues. CDR3 in DNA: TGTGCCAGCAGCCCAGGACTAGCGGGCCATGAGCAGTTCTTC. It specifies CASSPGLAGHEQFF.

This clone was picked up a small number of times. The V call is TRBV28, the J call TRBJ2-7; perhaps TRBD1 as D (6 bases). In germline, CDR1 is MDHEN, CDR2 SYDVKM. There are 14 residues in the CDR3. V lost 5 bases to trimming and J lost 0 bases, with 11 bases between them. This CDR3 reads CASSRRDNSYEQYF. Here the CDR3 DNA reads TGTGCCAGCAGTAGAAGGGACAACTCCTACGAGCAGTACTTC.

This clone was found once. The J gene is TRBJ1-3, the V gene TRBV4-3; perhaps TRBD1 as D (6 bases). The germline CDR1 and CDR2 sequences are LGHNA and YSLEER. This CDR3 contains 16 residues. Trimming stripped 4 bases from V and 0 bases from J, with 13 bases between. The CDR3: CASSPSGGLSGNTIYF. CDR3 sequence (DNA): TGCGCCAGCAGCCCGTCGGGGGGCCTCTCTGGAAACACCATATATTTT.